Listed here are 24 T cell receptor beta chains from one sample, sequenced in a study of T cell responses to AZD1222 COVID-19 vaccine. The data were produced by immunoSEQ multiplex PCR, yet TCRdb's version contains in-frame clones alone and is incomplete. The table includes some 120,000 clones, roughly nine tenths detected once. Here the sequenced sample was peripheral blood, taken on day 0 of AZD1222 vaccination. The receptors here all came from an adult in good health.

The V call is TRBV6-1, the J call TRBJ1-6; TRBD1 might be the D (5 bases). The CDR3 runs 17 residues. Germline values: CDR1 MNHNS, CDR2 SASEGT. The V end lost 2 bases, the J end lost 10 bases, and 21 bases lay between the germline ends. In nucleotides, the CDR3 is TGTGCCAGCAGTGAACCCTTCCCTGGCAGGGTAGTCTCACCCCTCCACTTT. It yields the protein CASSEPFPGRVVSPLHF.

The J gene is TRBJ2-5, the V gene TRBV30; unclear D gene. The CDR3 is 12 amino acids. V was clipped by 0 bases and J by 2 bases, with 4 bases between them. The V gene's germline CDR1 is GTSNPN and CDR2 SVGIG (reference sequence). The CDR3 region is CAWSVVQETQYF. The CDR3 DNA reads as TGTGCCTGGAGTGTAGTTCAAGAGACCCAGTACTTC.

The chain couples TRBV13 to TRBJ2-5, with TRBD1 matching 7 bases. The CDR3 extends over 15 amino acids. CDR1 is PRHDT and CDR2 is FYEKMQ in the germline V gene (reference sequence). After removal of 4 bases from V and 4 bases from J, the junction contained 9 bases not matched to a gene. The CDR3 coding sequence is TGTGCCAGCAGCTCGGCGACAGGGTTGGCAGAGACCCAGTACTTC. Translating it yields CASSSATGLAETQYF.

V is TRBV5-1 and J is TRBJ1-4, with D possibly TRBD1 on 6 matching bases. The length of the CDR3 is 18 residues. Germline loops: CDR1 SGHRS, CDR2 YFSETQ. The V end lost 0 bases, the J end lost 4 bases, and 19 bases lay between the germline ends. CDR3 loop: CASSLAKGGPHGNEKLFF. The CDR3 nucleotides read TGCGCCAGCAGCTTGGCCAAGGGGGGGCCCCATGGTAATGAAAAACTGTTTTTT.

The CDR3 DNA reads TGTGCCAGTACAGCGACAGACTCTGGAAACACCATATATTTT. This translates into CASTATDSGNTIYF. This chain connects TRBV19 to TRBJ1-3, with D maybe TRBD1 (5 bases). Trimming took off 7 bases at V and 0 bases at J, with 10 bases between the two ends. CDR1 is LNHDA and CDR2 is SQIVND in the germline V gene (reference sequence). This CDR3 has 14 residues. Using reference TRBV19 and TRBJ1-3 for the parts outside the CDR3, the full variable domain is DGGITQSPKYLFRKEGQNVTLSCEQNLNHDAMYWYRQDPGQGLRLIYYSQIVNDFQKGDIAEGYSVSREKKESFPLTVTSAQKNPTAFYLCASTATDSGNTIYFGEGSWLTVV.

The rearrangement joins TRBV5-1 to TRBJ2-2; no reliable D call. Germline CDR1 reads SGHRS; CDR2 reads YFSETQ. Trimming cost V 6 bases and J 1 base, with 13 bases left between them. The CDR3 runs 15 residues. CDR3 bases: TGCGCCAGCATTAATTGGCCGGGGAACACCGGGGAGCTGTTTTTT. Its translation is CASINWPGNTGELFF.

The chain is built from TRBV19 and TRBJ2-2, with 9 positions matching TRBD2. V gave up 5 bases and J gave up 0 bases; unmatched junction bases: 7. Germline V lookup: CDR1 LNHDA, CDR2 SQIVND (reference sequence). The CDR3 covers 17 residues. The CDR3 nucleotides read TGTGCCAGTAGTCGGGCGGGGGGGACGACGAACACCGGGGAGCTGTTTTTT. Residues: CASSRAGGTTNTGELFF.

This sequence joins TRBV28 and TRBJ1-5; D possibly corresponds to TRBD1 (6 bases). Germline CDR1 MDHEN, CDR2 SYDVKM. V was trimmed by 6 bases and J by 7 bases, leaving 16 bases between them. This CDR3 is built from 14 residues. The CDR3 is CASRTGQGHQPQHF. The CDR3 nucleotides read TGTGCCAGCAGGACGGGTCAGGGGCACCAGCCCCAGCATTTT.

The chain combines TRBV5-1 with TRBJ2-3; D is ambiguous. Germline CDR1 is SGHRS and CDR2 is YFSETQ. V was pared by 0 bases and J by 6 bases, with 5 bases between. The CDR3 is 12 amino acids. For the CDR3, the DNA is TGCGCCAGCAGCTTGGGGTGGGATACGCAGTATTTT. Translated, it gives CASSLGWDTQYF.

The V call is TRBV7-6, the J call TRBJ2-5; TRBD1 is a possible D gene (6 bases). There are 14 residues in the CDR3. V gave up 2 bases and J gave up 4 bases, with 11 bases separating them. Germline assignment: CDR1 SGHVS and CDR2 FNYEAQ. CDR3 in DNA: TGTGCCAGCAGCTTAACCACAGGGTCAGAGACCCAGTACTTC. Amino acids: CASSLTTGSETQYF.

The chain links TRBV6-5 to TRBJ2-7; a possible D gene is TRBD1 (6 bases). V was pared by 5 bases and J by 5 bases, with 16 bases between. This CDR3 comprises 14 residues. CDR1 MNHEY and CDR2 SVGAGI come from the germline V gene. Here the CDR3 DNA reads TGTGCCAGCAGTCCCGGGACAAACCCCCACGAGCAGTACTTC. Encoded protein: CASSPGTNPHEQYF.

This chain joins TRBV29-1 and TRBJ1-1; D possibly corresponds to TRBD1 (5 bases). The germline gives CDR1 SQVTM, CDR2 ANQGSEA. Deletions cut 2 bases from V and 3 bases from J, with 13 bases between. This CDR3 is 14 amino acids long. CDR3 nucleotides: TGCAGCGTTGAACGGGGCCCTTATGACACTGAAGCTTTCTTT. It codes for CSVERGPYDTEAFF.

The CDR3 is CASAEGEKLFF. CDR3 sequence (DNA): TGTGCCAGCGCCGAGGGGGAAAAACTGTTTTTT. The chain has TRBV6-5 and TRBJ1-4, with TRBD1 as a possible D gene (5 bases). CDR3 length: 11 residues. The V and J ends lost 8 bases and 8 bases respectively, with 9 bases between them. CDR1 MNHEY and CDR2 SVGAGI come from the germline V gene.

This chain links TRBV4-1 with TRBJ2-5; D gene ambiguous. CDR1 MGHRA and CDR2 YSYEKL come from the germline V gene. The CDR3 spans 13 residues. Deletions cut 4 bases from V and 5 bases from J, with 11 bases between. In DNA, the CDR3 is TGCGCCAGCAGCCCGTCTCGGCCGGAGACCCAGTACTTC. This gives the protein CASSPSRPETQYF.

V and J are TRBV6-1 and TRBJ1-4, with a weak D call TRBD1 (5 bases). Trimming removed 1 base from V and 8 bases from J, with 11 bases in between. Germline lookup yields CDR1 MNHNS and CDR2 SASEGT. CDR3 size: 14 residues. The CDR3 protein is CASSEGKGREKLFF. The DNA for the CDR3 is TGTGCCAGCAGTGAAGGGAAGGGGCGGGAAAAACTGTTTTTT.

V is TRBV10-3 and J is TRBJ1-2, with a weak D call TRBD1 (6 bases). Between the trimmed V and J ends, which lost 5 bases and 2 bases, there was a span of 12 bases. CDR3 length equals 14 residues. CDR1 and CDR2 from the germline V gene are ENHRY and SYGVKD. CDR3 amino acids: CAISTPGQNYGYTF. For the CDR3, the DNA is TGTGCCATCAGTACTCCGGGACAAAACTATGGCTACACCTTC.

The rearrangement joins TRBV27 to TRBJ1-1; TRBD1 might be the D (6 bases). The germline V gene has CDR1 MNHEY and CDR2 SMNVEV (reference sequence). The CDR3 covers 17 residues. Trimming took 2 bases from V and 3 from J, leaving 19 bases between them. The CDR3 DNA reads TGTGCCAGCAGTTTAAGAGCTCTGAACAGGGTACACACTGAAGCTTTCTTT. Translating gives CASSLRALNRVHTEAFF.

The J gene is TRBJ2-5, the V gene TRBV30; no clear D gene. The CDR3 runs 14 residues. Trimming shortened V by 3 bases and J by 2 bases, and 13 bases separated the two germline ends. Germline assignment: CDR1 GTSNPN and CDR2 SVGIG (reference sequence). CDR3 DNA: TGTGCCTGGAGATACTACGAGCCTCAAGAGACCCAGTACTTC. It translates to CAWRYYEPQETQYF. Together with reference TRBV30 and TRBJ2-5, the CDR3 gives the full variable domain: SQTIHQWPATLVQPVGSPLSLECTVEGTSNPNLYWYRQAAGRGLQLLFYSVGIGQISSEVPQNLSASRPQDRQFILSSKKLLLSDSGFYLCAWRYYEPQETQYFGPGTRLLVL.

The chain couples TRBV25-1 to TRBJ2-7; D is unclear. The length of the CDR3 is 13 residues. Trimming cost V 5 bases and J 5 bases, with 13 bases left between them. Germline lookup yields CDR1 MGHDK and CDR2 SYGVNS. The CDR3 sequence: CASSRLGMDEQYF. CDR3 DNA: TGTGCCAGCAGTCGGTTGGGGATGGACGAGCAGTACTTC.

The CDR3 DNA reads as TGTGCCAGCAGTTACTCGAACGGGGGGGAGGGTGAGCAGTTCTTC. Protein sequence: CASSYSNGGEGEQFF. This rearrangement joins TRBV6-5 to TRBJ2-1; 8 nucleotides match TRBD2. Germline assignment: CDR1 MNHEY and CDR2 SVGAGI. Trimming cost V 0 bases and J 9 bases; bases outside gene matches: 7. This CDR3 contains 15 residues.

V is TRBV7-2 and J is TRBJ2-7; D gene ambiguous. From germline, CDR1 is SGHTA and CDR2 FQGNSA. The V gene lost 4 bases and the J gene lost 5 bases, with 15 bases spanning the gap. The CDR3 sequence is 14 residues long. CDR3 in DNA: TGTGCCAGCAGCTCTCCAGACCTTAGCCACGAGCAGTACTTC. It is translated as CASSSPDLSHEQYF.

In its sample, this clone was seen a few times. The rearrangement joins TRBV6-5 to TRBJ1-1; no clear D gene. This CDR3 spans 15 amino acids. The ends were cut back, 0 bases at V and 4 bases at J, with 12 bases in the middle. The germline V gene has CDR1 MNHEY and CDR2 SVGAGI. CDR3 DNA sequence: TGTGCCAGCAGTTACTCTCCGGAAGGGAGCACTGAAGCTTTCTTT. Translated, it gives CASSYSPEGSTEAFF.

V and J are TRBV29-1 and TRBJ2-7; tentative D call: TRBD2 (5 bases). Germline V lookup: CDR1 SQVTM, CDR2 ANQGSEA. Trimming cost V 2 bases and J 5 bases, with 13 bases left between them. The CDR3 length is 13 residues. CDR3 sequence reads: CSVELGLGNEQYF. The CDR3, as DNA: TGCAGCGTTGAACTCGGACTTGGCAACGAGCAGTACTTC.

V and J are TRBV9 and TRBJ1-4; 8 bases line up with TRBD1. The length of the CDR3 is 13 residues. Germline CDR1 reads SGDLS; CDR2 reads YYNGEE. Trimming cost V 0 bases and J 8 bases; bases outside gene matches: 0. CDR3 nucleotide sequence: TGTGCCAGCAGCGTAGACAGGGGGGAAAAACTGTTTTTT. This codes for CASSVDRGEKLFF.